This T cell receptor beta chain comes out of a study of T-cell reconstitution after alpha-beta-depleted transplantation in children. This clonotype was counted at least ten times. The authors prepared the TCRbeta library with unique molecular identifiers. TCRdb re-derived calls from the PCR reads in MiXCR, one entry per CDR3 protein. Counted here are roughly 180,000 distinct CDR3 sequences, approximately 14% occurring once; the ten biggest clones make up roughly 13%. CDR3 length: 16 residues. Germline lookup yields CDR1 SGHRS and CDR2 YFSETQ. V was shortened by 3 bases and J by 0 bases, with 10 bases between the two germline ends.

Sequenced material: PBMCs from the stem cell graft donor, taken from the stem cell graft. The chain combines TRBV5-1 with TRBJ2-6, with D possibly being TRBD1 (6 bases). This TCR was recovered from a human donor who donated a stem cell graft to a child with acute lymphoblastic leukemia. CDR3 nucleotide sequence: TGCGCCAGCAGCTGGGACACCAACTCTGGGGCCAACGTCCTGACTTTC. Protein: CASSWDTNSGANVLTF.